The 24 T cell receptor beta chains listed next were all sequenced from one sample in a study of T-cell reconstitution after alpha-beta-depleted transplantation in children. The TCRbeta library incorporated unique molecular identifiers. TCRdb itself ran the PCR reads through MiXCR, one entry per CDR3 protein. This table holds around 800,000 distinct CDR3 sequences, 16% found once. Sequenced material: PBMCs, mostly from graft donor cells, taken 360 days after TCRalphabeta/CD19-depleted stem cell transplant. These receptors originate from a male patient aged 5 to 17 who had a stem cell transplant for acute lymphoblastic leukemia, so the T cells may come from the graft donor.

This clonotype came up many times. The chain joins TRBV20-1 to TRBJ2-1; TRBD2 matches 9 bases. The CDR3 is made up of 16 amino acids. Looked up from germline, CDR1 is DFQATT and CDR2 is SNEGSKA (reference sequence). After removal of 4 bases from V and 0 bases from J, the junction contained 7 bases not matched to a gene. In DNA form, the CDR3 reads TGCAGTGCTAACTTCCTAGCGGGGTCCTCCTACAATGAGCAGTTCTTC. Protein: CSANFLAGSSYNEQFF.

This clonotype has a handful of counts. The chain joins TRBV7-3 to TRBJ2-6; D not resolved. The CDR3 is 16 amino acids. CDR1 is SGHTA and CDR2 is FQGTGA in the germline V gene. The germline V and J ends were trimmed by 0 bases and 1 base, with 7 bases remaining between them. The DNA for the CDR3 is TGTGCCAGCAGCTTAACGATGGGATCTGGGGCCAACGTCCTGACTTTC. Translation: CASSLTMGSGANVLTF.

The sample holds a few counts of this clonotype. DNA of the CDR3: TGCGCCAGCAGCTCACTAGCGGGGTATGAGCAGTTCTTC. Its translation is CASSSLAGYEQFF. The chain links TRBV5-1 to TRBJ2-1; TRBD2 aligns across 10 bases. Trimming removed 3 bases from V and 8 bases from J; junction bases left unmatched: 2. In germline, CDR1 is SGHRS, CDR2 YFSETQ. This CDR3 spans 13 amino acids.

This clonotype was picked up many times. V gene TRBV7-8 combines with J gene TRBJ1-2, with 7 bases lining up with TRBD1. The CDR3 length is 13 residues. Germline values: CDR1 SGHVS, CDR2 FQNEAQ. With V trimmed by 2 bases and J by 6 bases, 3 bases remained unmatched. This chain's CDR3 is CASSLTGVNGYTF. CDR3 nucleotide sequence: TGTGCCAGCAGCTTAACAGGGGTAAATGGCTACACCTTC.

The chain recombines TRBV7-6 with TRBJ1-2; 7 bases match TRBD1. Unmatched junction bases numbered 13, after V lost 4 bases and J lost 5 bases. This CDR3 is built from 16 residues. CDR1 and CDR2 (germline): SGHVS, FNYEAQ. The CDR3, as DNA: TGTGCCAGCAGCTCCCATAACAGGGGCGAAACGTATGGCTACACCTTC. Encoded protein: CASSSHNRGETYGYTF.

CDR3 DNA sequence: TGCGCCAGCAGCCACGGGTGGCGGAAAACGGGAGGGCTGCTAGGGGGGAATGAGCAGTTCTTC. It encodes CASSHGWRKTGGLLGGNEQFF. This chain joins TRBV4-1 and TRBJ2-1, with 8 nucleotides matching TRBD2. Germline CDR1 MGHRA, CDR2 YSYEKL. With V trimmed by 3 bases and J by 7 bases, 26 bases remained unmatched. The CDR3 is 21 residues long.

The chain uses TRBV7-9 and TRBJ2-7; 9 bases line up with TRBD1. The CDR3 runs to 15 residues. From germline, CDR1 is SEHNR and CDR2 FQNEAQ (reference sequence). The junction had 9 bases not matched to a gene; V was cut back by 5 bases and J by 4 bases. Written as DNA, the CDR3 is TGTGCCAGCAGCCCCGGGGACAGGGCCTTGTACGAGCAGTACTTC. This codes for CASSPGDRALYEQYF.

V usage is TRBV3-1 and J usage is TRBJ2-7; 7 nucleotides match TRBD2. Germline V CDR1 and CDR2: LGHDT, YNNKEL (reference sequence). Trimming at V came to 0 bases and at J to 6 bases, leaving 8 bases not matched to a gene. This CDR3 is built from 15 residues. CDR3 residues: CASSQDNAGVGEQYF. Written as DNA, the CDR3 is TGTGCCAGCAGCCAAGATAATGCGGGAGTGGGCGAGCAGTACTTC.

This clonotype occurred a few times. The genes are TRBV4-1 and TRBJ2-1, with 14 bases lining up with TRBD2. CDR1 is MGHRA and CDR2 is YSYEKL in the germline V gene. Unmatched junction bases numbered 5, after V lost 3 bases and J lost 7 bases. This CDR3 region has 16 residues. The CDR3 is CASSHVGLAGGNEQFF. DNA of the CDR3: TGCGCCAGCAGCCACGTCGGACTAGCGGGAGGAAATGAGCAGTTCTTC.

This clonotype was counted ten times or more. CDR3 sequence (DNA): TGTGCCAGCAGTCTGATTGCGAACACCGGGGAGCTGTTTTTT. The encoded protein is CASSLIANTGELFF. V usage is TRBV12-3 or TRBV12-4 and J usage is TRBJ2-2; no firm D call. V was trimmed by 5 bases and J by 0 bases, leaving 7 bases between them. This CDR3 has 14 amino acids.

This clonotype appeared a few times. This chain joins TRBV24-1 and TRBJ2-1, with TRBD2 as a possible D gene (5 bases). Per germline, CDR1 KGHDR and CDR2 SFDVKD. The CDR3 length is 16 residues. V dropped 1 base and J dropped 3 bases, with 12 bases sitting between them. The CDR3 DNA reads TGTGCCACCAGTGATTTTCAGGACTCGAGCTACAATGAGCAGTTCTTC. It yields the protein CATSDFQDSSYNEQFF.

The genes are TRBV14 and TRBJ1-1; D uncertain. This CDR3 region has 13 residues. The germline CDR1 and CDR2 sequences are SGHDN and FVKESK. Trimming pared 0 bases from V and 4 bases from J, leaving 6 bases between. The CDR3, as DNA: TGTGCCAGCAGCCAAGACACCGTCACTGAAGCTTTCTTT. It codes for CASSQDTVTEAFF.

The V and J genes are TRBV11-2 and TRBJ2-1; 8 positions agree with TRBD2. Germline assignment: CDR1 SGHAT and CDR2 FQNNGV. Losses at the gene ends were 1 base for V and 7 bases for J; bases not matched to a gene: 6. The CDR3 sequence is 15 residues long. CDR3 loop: CASSLVWTSMNEQFF. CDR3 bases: TGTGCCAGCAGCTTAGTGTGGACTAGCATGAATGAGCAGTTCTTC.

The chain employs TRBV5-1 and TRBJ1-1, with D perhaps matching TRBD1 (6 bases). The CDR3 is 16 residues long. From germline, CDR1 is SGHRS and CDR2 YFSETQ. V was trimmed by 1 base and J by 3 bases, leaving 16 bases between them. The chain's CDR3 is CASSLLAGKGDTEAFF. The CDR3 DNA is TGCGCCAGCAGCTTGTTGGCAGGCAAGGGGGACACTGAAGCTTTCTTT.

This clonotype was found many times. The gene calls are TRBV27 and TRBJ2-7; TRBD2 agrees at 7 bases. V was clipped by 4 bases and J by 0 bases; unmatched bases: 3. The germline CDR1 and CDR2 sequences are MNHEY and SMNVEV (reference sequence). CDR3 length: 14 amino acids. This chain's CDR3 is CASSSAGPSYEQYF. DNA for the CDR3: TGTGCCAGCAGTTCAGCGGGACCCTCCTACGAGCAGTACTTC.

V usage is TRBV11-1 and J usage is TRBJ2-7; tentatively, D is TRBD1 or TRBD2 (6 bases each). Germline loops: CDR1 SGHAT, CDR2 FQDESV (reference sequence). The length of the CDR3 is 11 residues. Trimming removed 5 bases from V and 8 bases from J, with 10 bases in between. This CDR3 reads CASSRGDQQYF. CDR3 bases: TGTGCCAGCAGCAGGGGGGACCAGCAGTACTTC.

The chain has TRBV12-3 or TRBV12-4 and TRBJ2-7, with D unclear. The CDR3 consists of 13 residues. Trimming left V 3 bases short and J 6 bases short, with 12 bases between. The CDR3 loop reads CASSFTTPGEQYF. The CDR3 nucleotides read TGTGCCAGCAGTTTCACGACTCCGGGCGAGCAGTACTTC.

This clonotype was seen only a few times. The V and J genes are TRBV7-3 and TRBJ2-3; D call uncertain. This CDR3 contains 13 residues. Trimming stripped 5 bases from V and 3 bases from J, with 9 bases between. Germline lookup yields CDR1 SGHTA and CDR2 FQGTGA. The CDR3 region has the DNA TGTGCCAGCAGCCCCATAGGGACAGATACGCAGTATTTT. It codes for CASSPIGTDTQYF.

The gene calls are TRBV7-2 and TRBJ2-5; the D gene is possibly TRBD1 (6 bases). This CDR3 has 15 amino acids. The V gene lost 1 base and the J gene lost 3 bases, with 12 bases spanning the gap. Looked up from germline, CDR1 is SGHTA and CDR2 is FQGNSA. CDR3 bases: TGTGCCAGCAGCTTAGGTCACAGGGTAAAAGAGACCCAGTACTTC. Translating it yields CASSLGHRVKETQYF.

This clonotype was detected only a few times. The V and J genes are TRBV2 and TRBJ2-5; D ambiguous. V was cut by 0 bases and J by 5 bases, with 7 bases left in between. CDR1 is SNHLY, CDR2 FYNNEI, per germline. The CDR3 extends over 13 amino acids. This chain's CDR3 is CASSEAPSETQYF. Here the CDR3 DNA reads TGTGCCAGCAGTGAAGCGCCCTCGGAGACCCAGTACTTC.

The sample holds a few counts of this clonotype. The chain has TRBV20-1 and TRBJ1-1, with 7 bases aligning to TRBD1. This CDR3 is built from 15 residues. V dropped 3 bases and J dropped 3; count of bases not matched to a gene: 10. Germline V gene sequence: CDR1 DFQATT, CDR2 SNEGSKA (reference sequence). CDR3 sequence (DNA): TGCAGTGCTAGTCGCCCCTCCAGGGGGGACACTGAAGCTTTCTTT. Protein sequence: CSASRPSRGDTEAFF.

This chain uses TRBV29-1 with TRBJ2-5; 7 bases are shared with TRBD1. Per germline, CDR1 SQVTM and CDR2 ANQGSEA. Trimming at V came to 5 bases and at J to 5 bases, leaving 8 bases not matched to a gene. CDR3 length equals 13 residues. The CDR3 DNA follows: TGCAGCGTTTATCCGAGGGGGCGGGAGACCCAGTACTTC. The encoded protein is CSVYPRGRETQYF.

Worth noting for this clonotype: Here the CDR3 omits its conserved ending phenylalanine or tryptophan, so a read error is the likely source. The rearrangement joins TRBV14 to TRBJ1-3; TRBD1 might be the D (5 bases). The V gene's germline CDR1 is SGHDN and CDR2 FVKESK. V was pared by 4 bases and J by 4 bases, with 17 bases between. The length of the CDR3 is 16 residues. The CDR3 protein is CASSLLRGLGGNTIYS. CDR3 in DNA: TGTGCCAGCAGCCTACTCCGGGGCCTGGGAGGAAACACCATATATTCT.

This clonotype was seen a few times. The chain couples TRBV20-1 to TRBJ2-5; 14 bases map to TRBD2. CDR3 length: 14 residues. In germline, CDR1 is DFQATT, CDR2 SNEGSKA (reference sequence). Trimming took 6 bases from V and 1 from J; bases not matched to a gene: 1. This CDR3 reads CSAGTSGSQETQYF. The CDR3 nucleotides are TGCAGTGCCGGGACTAGCGGGAGCCAAGAGACCCAGTACTTC.